Listed below are T cell receptor beta chains from one sample, sequenced in a study of circulating CD8 cells and anti-PD-1 response in melanoma. From the reads, TCRdb called clonotypes with MiXCR, one entry per CDR3 protein. The sample has about 580 distinct CDR3 sequences; approximately 10% are singletons. The sample consisted of CD8+ T cells from PBMCs, taken at baseline or after one month of anti-PD-1 therapy (not recorded which). The source of these receptors is a human donor with melanoma. Both conserved end residues are part of each CDR3. A D gene is named only where the DNA matches it firmly. Clone size, where shown, is once, few, many, or a class for clones that have expanded.

CDR3 length	V gene	J gene	clone size	D gene	CDR3 DNA	CDR3 protein
13	TRBV29-1	TRBJ2-7	medium-sized	.	TGCAGCGGAAGAGACAAGGGCTCCTACGAGCAGTACTTC	CSGRDKGSYEQYF
16	TRBV6-5	TRBJ2-3	large	.	TGTGCCAGCAGCACCGACAGGATCGGGTTGACAGATACGCAGTATTTT	CASSTDRIGLTDTQYF
14	TRBV4-1	TRBJ2-5	medium-sized	TRBD1	TGCGCCAGCAGCGTACAGGGGAGTGGAGAGACCCAGTACTTC	CASSVQGSGETQYF
13	TRBV29-1	TRBJ2-1	large	TRBD2	TGCAGCGTTGTTGGACTAGCGGACAATGAGCAGTTCTTC	CSVVGLADNEQFF
15	TRBV9	TRBJ1-1	medium-sized	TRBD1	TGTGCCAGCAGCACAGGGGAGGGTTGGCACACTGAAGCTTTCTTT	CASSTGEGWHTEAFF
14	TRBV12-3/TRBV12-4	TRBJ2-5	medium-sized	TRBD2	TGTGCCAGCAGCACCAGCGGGGTCCAAGAGACCCAGTACTTC	CASSTSGVQETQYF
13	TRBV5-4	TRBJ2-2	medium-sized	TRBD1	TGTGCCAGCAAGTCAGGGGGTAACGGGGAGCTGTTTTTT	CASKSGGNGELFF
15	TRBV27	TRBJ1-1	large	.	TGTGCCAGCAGTTTATCGGGGTCTGTGGGGGTTGAAGCTTTCTTT	CASSLSGSVGVEAFF
15	TRBV19	TRBJ2-7	.	TRBD1	TGTGCCAGTAGTATAGCAGGGGGCGGGACCTACGAGCAGTACTTC	CASSIAGGGTYEQYF
13	TRBV19	TRBJ1-5	medium-sized	.	TGTGCCAGTAGTATGAATAGCAATCAGCCCCAGCATTTT	CASSMNSNQPQHF
16	TRBV29-1	TRBJ2-1	medium-sized	.	TGCAGCGTTGACAGACAGACTACCTCAACGGGCCATGAGCAGTTCTTC	CSVDRQTTSTGHEQFF
13	TRBV19	TRBJ1-5	.	.	TGTGCCAGTAGTTTGAATAGCAATCGGCCCCAGCATTTT	CASSLNSNRPQHF
14	TRBV21-1	TRBJ2-5	.	.	TGTGCCAGCAGCAAAACAAACTACCCAGAGACCCAGTACTTC	CASSKTNYPETQYF
19	TRBV20-1	TRBJ2-2	medium-sized	TRBD2	TGCAGTGCTAGAGATCGGGGACTAGCGGGGGGCGCGAACACCGGGGAGCTGTTTTTT	CSARDRGLAGGANTGELFF
14	TRBV19	TRBJ2-1	large	TRBD2	TGTGCCGCCGCACTAGCGGGGGCCGCTAATGAGCAGTTCTTC	CAAALAGAANEQFF
15	TRBV24-1	TRBJ2-1	medium-sized	TRBD1	TGTGCCACCGGGGATGGGACAGATCCTCTCGGTGAGCAGTTCTTC	CATGDGTDPLGEQFF
18	TRBV29-1	TRBJ1-2	large	.	TGCAGCGTTGAAAACCTGGTGGACAGCCAATTCCCTAACTATGGCTACACCTTC	CSVENLVDSQFPNYGYTF
14	TRBV2	TRBJ2-3	medium-sized	.	TGTGCCATCCCCTCTCCTCAGCGAGGAGATACGCAGTATTTT	CAIPSPQRGDTQYF
15	TRBV27	TRBJ1-2	large	TRBD1	TGTGCCAGCCGCTACCCGGGACAGGGTAATCGCGGCTACACCTTC	CASRYPGQGNRGYTF
16	TRBV12-3/TRBV12-4	TRBJ2-7	large	TRBD2	TGTGCCAGCAGTCCAGGGACTAGCGGGGCAACTTACGAGCAGTACTTC	CASSPGTSGATYEQYF
14	TRBV1	TRBJ1-2	medium-sized	.	TGCACCAGCACCCTAGGACAGCCTATTGATGGCTACACCTTC	CTSTLGQPIDGYTF
15	TRBV3-1	TRBJ2-7	.	TRBD2	TGTGCCAGCAGCCCCAGCGGGGGGCTAGGCTACGAGCAGTACTTC	CASSPSGGLGYEQYF
16	TRBV27	TRBJ2-7	medium-sized	TRBD1	TGTGCCAGCAGCCCCAGCCCCGGGACAGCTTTCTACGAGCAGTACTTC	CASSPSPGTAFYEQYF
13	TRBV6-5	TRBJ2-3	medium-sized	.	TGTGCCAGCAGTTTACAGAGCACAGATACGCAGTATTTT	CASSLQSTDTQYF
15	TRBV20-1	TRBJ2-3	large	.	TGCAGTGCTAGAGATGTCGTTTTTACCGGAGATACGCAGTATTTT	CSARDVVFTGDTQYF
16	TRBV5-5	TRBJ1-3	medium-sized	.	TGTGCCAGCAGCTTGACGCGGGCTAGCTCTGGAAACACCATATATTTT	CASSLTRASSGNTIYF